A selection of T cell receptor beta chains follows, all from one sample in a study of cytomegalovirus exposure and HLA in healthy donors. Using immunoSEQ multiplex PCR, the repertoire was profiled, and TCRdb retains in-frame clones only, with some absent. The sample carries approximately 140,000 clones, approximately 80% recorded once. The sequenced material came from PBMCs. The receptors were gathered from a girl aged 2 to 9 in good health and CMV-seronegative. CDR3s include the opening cysteine and the closing phenylalanine or tryptophan. The D gene is left open where the match is weak. The size entry is marked missing in some rows and otherwise reads once, few, many or a size class.

TRBD1	TRBV30	once	TRBJ2-5	TGTGCCTGGGGACAGGGACTTCGCGAGACCCAGTACTTC	CAWGQGLRETQYF
NA	TRBV30	NA	TRBJ1-3	TGTGCCCTAACCGGACAGTATACCCGCTCTGGAAACACCATATATTTT	CALTGQYTRSGNTIYF
TRBD1	TRBV6-1	NA	TRBJ2-3	TGTGCCAGCAGCGTCGACAGGGGCCCAGATACGCAGTATTTT	CASSVDRGPDTQYF
TRBD2	TRBV2	NA	TRBJ2-1	TGTGCCAGCAGACCCTTAGCGGGGGGACACAATGAGCAGTTCTTC	CASRPLAGGHNEQFF
TRBD1	TRBV25-1	NA	TRBJ1-1	TGTGCCAGCAGCCCTAGACAGGGGACGTTTTCTGAAGCTTTCTTT	CASSPRQGTFSEAFF
NA	TRBV27	NA	TRBJ1-1	TGTGCCAGCCGGACGGGAATTGAAGCTTTCTTT	CASRTGIEAFF
TRBD2	TRBV28	few	TRBJ2-1	TGTGCCAGCAGTTTCGGGGGGAGCTCCTACAATGAGCAGTTCTTC	CASSFGGSSYNEQFF
NA	TRBV7-2	NA	TRBJ2-2	TGTGCCAGCAGCTCGATGCCGGGGAACACCGGGGAGCTGTTTTTT	CASSSMPGNTGELFF
NA	TRBV7-2	NA	TRBJ1-2	TGTGCCAGCAGCACCCGACTACAGGGTTTTTTCCGGGACTATGGCTACACCTTC	CASSTRLQGFFRDYGYTF
TRBD1	TRBV27	few	TRBJ1-3	TGTGCCAGCAGTCAGGGGGCGACGACAGGAAACACCATATATTTT	CASSQGATTGNTIYF
TRBD1	TRBV7-9	once	TRBJ2-4	TGTGCCAGCAGCTTAAGTGGGACAGGAGGTGCCATTCAGTACTTC	CASSLSGTGGAIQYF
TRBD1	TRBV5-1	few	TRBJ2-1	TGCGCCAGCAAGTGGGACAGGGCCTACAATGAGCAGTTCTTC	CASKWDRAYNEQFF
TRBD2	TRBV7-2	NA	TRBJ2-5	TGTGCCAGCAGCTCGAGTCTAGCGGGAGAGCACCAAGAGACCCAGTACTTC	CASSSSLAGEHQETQYF
TRBD1	TRBV5-6	NA	TRBJ1-2	TGTGCCAGCGGACGGACAGGGGGCACTTCTAACTATGGCTACACCTTC	CASGRTGGTSNYGYTF
NA	TRBV19	NA	TRBJ2-1	TGTGCCAGTAGTGCGTCTAGCGTCACGTACAATGAGCAGTTCTTC	CASSASSVTYNEQFF
TRBD1	TRBV7-7	NA	TRBJ2-5	TGTGCCAGCAGCTTGGACAGGGGGCAAGAGACCCAGTACTTC	CASSLDRGQETQYF
NA	TRBV6-5	few	TRBJ1-3	TGTGCCAGCACCTCCAGCTCTGGAAACACCATATATTTT	CASTSSSGNTIYF